This TCR beta chain was observed in a study of identical twins. TCRdb itself ran the 5' RACE reads through MiXCR, one entry per CDR3 protein. This table has about 340,000 distinct CDR3 sequences, 12% appearing once. Trimming removed 3 bases from V and 6 bases from J; junction bases left unmatched: 8. Germline-derived CDR1 and CDR2 are DFQATT and SNEGSKA (reference sequence). The CDR3 is 17 residues long. This clonotype was detected a few times. These data were also reused for a study on yellow fever vaccine responses in identical twins.

V gene TRBV20-1 combines with J gene TRBJ2-1; 16 nucleotides line up with TRBD2. The sequence came from a woman aged 18-29 years in good health. The sample was CD8+ T cells sorted from blood. In DNA, the CDR3 is TGCAGTGCTAGGGGACTAGCGGGAGGGCCCATGGTCAATGAGCAGTTCTTC. It yields the protein CSARGLAGGPMVNEQFF.